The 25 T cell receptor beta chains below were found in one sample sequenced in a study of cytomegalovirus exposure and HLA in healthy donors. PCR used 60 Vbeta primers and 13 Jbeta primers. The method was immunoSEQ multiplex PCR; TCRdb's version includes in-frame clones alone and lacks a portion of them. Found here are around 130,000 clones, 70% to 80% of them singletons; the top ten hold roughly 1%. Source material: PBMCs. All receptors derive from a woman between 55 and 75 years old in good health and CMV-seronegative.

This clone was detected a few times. The CDR3 loop is CASSLNRAANSPLHF. The CDR3 DNA follows: TGTGCCAGCAGCTTAAACAGGGCGGCCAATTCACCCCTCCACTTT. This rearrangement joins TRBV7-3 to TRBJ1-6; TRBD1 might be the D (6 bases). Germline CDR1 reads SGHTA; CDR2 reads FQGTGA. The CDR3 consists of 15 residues. Trimming took 1 base from V and 7 from J, leaving 11 bases between them.

The CDR3, as DNA: TGTGCCAGCAGTTCCCTTAGCGGGAGGGGCACAGATACGCAGTATTTT. Translation: CASSSLSGRGTDTQYF. This sequence joins TRBV27 and TRBJ2-3; 11 nucleotides line up with TRBD2. V trimming: 4 bases; J trimming: 1 base; junction bases outside the gene matches: 4. The CDR3 totals 16 residues. Per germline, CDR1 MNHEY and CDR2 SMNVEV (reference sequence).

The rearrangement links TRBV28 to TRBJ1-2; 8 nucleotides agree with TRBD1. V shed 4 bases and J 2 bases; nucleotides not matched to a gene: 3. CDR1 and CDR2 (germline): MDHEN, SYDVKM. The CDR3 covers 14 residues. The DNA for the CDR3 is TGTGCCAGCAGTTCGACAGGGGAGAACTATGGCTACACCTTC. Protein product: CASSSTGENYGYTF.

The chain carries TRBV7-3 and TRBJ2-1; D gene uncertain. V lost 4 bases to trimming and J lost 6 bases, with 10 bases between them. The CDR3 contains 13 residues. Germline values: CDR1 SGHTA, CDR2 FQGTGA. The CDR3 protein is CASSYVGFNEQFF. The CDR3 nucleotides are TGTGCCAGCAGCTACGTGGGCTTCAATGAGCAGTTCTTC.

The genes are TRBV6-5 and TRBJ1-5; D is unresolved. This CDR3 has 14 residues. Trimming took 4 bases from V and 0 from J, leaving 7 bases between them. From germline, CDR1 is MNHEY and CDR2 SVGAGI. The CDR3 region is CASSLDYSNQPQHF. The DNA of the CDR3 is TGTGCCAGCAGTTTAGACTATAGCAATCAGCCCCAGCATTTT.

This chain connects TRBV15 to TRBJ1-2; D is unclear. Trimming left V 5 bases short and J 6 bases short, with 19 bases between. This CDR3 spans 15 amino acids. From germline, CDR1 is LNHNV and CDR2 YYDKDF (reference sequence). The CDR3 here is CATSGLGGRLDGYTF. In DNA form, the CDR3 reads TGTGCCACCAGCGGTTTGGGAGGGCGGCTGGATGGCTACACCTTC.

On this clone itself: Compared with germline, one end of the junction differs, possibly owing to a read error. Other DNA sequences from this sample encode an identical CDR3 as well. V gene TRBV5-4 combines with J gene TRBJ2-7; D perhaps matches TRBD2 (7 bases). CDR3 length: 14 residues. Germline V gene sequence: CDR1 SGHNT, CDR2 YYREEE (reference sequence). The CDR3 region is CASSLGGGGYEQYF. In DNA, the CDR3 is TGCGCCAGCAGCTTGGGGGGAGGGGGGTACGAGCAGTACTTC.

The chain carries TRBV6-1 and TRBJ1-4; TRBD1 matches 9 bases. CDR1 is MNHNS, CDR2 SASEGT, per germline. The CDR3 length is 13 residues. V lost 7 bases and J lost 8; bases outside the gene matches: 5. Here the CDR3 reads CASTNRGLEKLFF. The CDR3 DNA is TGTGCCAGCACTAACAGGGGGCTGGAAAAACTGTTTTTT.

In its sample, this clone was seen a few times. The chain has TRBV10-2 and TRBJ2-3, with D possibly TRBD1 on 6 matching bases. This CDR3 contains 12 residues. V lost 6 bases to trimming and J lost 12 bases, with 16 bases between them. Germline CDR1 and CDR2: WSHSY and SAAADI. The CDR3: CASRDDRPTQYF. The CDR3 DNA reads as TGCGCCAGCAGGGATGACAGGCCCACCCAGTATTTT.

The CDR3 DNA reads TGTGCCAGCAGCTTAATCCCGGTGGGCACAGGGGCTGAAGCTTTCTTT. This encodes CASSLIPVGTGAEAFF. The chain joins TRBV7-3 to TRBJ1-1; TRBD1 matches 7 bases. This CDR3 has 16 amino acids. V trimming: 1 base; J trimming: 6 bases; junction bases outside the gene matches: 11. In germline, CDR1 is SGHTA, CDR2 FQGTGA.

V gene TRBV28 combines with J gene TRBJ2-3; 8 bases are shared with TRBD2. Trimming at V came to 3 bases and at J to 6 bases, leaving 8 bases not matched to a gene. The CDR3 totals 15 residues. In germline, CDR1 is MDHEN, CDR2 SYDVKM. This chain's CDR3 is CASSFSSGRWDTQYF. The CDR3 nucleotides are TGTGCCAGCAGTTTCTCCAGCGGGAGATGGGATACGCAGTATTTT.

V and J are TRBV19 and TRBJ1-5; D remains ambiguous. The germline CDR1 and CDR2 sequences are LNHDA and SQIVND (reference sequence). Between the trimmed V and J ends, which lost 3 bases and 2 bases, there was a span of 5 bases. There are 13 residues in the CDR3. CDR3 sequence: CASSIPGNQPQHF. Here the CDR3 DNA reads TGTGCCAGTAGTATCCCCGGCAATCAGCCCCAGCATTTT.

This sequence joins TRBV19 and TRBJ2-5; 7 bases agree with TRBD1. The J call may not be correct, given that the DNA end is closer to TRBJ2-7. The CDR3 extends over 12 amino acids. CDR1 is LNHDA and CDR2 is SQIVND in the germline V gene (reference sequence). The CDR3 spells CASSDRAREQYF. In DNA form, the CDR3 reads TGTGCCAGTAGCGACAGGGCACGCGAGCAGTACTTC.

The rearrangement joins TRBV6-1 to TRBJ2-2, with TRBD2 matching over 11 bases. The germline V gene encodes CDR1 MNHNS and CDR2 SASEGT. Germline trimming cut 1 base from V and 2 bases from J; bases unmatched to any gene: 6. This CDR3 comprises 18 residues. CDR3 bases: TGTGCCAGCAGTGAAGACCCTAGCGGGAGGTTCAACACCGGGGAGCTGTTTTTT. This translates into CASSEDPSGRFNTGELFF.

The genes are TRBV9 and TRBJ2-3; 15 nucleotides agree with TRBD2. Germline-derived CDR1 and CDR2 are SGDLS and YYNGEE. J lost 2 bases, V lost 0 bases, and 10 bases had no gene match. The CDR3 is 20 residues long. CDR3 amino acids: CASSVGGGLAGGDPTDTQYF. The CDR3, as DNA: TGTGCCAGCAGCGTAGGTGGGGGACTAGCGGGAGGCGACCCCACAGATACGCAGTATTTT.

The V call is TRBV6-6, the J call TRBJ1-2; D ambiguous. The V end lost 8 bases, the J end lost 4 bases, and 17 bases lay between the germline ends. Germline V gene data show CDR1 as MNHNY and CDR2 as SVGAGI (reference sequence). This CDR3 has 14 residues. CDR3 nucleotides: TGTGCCAGCGCCGCTGGTGGGCGTAGCTATGGCTACACCTTC. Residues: CASAAGGRSYGYTF.

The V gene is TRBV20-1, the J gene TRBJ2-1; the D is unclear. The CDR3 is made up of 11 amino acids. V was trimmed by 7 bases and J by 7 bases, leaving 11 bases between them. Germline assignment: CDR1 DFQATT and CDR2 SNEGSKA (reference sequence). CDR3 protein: CSVFRWNEQFF. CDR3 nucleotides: TGCAGTGTTTTCCGGTGGAATGAGCAGTTCTTC.

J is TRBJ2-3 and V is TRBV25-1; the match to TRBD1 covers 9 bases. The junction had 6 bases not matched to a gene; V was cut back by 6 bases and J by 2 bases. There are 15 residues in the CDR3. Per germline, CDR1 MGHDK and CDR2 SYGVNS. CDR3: CASSSGQGNTDTQYF. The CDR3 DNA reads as TGTGCCAGCAGCTCTGGACAGGGGAACACAGATACGCAGTATTTT.

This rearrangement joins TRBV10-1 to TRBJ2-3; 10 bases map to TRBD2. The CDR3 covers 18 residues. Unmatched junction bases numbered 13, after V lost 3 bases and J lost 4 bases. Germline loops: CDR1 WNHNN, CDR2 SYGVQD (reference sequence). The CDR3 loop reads CASSDPGTSERRSDTQYF. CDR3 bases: TGCGCCAGCAGTGATCCGGGGACTAGCGAGAGAAGGTCAGATACGCAGTATTTT.

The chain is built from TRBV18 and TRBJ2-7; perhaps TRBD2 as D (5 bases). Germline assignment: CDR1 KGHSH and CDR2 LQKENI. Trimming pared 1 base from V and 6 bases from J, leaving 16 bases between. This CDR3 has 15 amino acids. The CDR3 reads CASSPRRTGLFEQYF. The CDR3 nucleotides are TGTGCCAGCTCACCACGTAGGACGGGGTTATTCGAGCAGTACTTC.

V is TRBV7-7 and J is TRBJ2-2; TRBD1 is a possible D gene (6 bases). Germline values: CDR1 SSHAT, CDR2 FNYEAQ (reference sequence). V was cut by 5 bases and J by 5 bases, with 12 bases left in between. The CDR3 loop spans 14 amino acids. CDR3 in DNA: TGTGCCAGCAGCCAGTGGGGGCGGACCGGGGAGCTGTTTTTT. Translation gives CASSQWGRTGELFF.

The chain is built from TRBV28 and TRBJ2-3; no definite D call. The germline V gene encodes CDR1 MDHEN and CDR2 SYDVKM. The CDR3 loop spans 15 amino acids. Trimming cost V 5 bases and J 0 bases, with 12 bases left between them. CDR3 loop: CASSPQEASTDTQYF. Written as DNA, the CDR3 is TGTGCCAGCAGTCCCCAGGAAGCCAGCACAGATACGCAGTATTTT.

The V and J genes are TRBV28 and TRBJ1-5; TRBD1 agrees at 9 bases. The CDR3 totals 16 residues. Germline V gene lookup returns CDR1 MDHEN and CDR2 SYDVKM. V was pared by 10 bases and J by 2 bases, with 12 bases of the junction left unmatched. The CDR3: CAIRGGTGTGNQPQHF. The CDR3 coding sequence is TGTGCCATCCGTGGGGGGACAGGGACGGGCAATCAGCCCCAGCATTTT.

This CDR3 is CAWSVTGSNTEAFF. CDR3 coding DNA: TGTGCCTGGAGTGTAACGGGGTCGAACACTGAAGCTTTCTTT. The rearrangement joins TRBV30 to TRBJ1-1; D ambiguous. Trimming removed 0 bases at V and 1 base at J, with 9 bases between. The CDR3 has 14 amino acids. CDR1 and CDR2 from the germline V gene are GTSNPN and SVGIG (reference sequence).

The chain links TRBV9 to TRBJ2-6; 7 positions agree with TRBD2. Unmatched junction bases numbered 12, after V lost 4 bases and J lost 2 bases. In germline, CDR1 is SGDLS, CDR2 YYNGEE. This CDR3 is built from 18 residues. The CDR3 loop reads CASSSREVLGAGANVLTF. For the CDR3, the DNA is TGTGCCAGCAGCTCCCGGGAGGTTCTGGGCGCTGGGGCCAACGTCCTGACTTTC.